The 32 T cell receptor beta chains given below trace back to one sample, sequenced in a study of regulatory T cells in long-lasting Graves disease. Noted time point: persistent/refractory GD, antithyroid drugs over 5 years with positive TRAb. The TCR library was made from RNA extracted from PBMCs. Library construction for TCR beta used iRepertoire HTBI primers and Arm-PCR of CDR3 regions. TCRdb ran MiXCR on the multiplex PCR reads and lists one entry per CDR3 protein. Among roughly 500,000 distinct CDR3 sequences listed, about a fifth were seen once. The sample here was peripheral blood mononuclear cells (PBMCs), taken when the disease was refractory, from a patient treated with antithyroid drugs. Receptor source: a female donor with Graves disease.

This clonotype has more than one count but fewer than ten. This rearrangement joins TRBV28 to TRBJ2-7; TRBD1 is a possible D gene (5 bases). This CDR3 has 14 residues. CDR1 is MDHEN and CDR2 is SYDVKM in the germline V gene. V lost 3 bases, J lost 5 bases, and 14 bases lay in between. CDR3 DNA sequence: TGTGCCAGCAGTTTTGGGGCTTTGCGCCACGAGCAGTACTTC. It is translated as CASSFGALRHEQYF.

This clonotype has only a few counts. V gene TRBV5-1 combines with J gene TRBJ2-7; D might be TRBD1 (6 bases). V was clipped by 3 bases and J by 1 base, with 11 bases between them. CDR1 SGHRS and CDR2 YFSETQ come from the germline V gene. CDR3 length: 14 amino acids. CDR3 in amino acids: CASSWTALSYEQYF. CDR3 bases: TGCGCCAGCAGCTGGACAGCCCTTTCCTACGAGCAGTACTTC.

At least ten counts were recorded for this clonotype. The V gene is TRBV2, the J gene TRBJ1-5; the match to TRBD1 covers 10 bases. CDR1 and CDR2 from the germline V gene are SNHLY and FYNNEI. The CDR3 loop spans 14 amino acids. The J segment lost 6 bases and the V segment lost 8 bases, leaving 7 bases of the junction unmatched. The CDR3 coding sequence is TGTGCCAGCTCGAAGACAGGGGGCGGTCAGCCCCAGCATTTT. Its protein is CASSKTGGGQPQHF.

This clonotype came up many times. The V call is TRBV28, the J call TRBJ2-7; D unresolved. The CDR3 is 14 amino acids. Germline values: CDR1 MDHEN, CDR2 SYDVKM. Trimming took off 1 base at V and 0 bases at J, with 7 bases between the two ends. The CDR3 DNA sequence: TGTGCCAGCAGTTTATACGGAGACTCCTACGAGCAGTACTTC. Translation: CASSLYGDSYEQYF.

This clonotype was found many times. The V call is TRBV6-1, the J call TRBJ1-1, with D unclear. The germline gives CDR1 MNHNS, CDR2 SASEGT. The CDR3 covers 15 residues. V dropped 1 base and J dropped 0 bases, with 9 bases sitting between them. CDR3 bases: TGTGCCAGCAGTGAAGGACCCTACATGAACACTGAAGCTTTCTTT. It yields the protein CASSEGPYMNTEAFF.

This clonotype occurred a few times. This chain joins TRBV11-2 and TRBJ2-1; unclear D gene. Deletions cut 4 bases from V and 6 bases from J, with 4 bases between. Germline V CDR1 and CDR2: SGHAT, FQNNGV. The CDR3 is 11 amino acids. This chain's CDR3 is CASSSGNEQFF. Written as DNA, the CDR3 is TGTGCCAGCAGCTCCGGCAATGAGCAGTTCTTC.

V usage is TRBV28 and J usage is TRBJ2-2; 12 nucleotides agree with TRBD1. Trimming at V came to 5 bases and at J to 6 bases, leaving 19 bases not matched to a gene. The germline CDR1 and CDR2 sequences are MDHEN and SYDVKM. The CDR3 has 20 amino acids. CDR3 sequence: CASSQTGVSGTGGASGELFF. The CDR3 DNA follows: TGTGCCAGCAGTCAGACTGGGGTCTCCGGGACAGGGGGCGCATCCGGGGAGCTGTTTTTT.

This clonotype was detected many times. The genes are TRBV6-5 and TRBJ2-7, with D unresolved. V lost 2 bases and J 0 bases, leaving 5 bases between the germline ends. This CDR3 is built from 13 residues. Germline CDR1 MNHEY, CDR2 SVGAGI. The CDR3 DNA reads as TGTGCCAGCAGTTACGTGGGCTCCTACGAGCAGTACTTC. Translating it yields CASSYVGSYEQYF.

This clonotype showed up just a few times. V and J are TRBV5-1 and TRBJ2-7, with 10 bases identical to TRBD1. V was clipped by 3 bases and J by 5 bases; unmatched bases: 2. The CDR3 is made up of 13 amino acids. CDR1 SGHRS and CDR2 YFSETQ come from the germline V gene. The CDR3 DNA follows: TGCGCCAGCAGCTCGGGACAGGGGAACGAGCAGTACTTC. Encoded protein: CASSSGQGNEQYF.

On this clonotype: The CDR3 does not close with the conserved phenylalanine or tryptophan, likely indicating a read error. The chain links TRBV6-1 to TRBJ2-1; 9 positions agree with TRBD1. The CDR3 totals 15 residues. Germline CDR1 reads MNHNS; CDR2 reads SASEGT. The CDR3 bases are TGTGCCGGCAGTCTTCCAGGGACAGGGAACAATGAGCAGTTCCTC. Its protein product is CAGSLPGTGNNEQFL.

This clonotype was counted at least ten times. This CDR3 is CAVGDRGQETQYF. Written as DNA, the CDR3 is TGTGCAGTGGGGGACAGGGGGCAAGAGACCCAGTACTTC. The J gene is TRBJ2-5, the V gene TRBV28, with 11 bases identical to TRBD1. CDR1 MDHEN and CDR2 SYDVKM come from the germline V gene. The CDR3 consists of 13 residues. The entire variable domain, with the rest obtained from reference TRBV28 and TRBJ2-5, is as follows: DVKVTQSSRYLVKRTGEKVFLECVQDMDHENMFWYRQDPGLGLRLIYFSYDVKMKEKGDIPEGYSVSREKKERFSLILESASTNQTSMYLCAVGDRGQETQYFGPGTRLLVL.

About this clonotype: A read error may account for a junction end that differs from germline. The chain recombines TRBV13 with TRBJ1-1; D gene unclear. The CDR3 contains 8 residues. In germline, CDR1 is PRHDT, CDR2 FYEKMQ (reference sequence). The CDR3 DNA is TGTGCCAGCCCCCGGAAGGTCTTT. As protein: CASPRKVF.

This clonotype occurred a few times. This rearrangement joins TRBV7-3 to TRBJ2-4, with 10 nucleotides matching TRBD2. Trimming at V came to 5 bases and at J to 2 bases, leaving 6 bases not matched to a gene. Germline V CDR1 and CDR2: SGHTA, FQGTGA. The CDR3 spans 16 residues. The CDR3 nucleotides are TGTGCCAGCAGCCTTAGGACTAGCGGAACCAAAAACATTCAGTACTTC. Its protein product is CASSLRTSGTKNIQYF.

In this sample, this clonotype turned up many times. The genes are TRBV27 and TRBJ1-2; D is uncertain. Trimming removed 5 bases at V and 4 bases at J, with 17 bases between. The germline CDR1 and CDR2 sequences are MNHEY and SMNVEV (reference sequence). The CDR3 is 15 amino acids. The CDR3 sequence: CASSGDHGRIYGYTF. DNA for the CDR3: TGTGCCAGCAGTGGCGACCACGGGCGGATCTATGGCTACACCTTC.

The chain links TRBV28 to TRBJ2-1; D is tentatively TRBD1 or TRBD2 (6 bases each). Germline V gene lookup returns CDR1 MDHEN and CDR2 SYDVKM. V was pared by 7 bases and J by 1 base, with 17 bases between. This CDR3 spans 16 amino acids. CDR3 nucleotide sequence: TGTGCCAGCACCTTGGGGGGCCTGACGTCCTACAATGAGCAGTTCTTC. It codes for CASTLGGLTSYNEQFF.

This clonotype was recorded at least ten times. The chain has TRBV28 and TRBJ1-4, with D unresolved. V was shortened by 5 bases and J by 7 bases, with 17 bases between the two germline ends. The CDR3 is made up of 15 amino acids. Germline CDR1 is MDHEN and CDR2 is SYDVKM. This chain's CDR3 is CASSLTLGGSEKLFF. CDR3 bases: TGTGCCAGCAGTCTCACGCTCGGTGGTAGTGAAAAACTGTTTTTT.

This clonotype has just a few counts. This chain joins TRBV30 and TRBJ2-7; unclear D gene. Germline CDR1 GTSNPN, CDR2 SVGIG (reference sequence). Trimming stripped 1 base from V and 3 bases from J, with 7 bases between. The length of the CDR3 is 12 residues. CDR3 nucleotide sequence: TGTGCCTGGAGTGGAGATTACTACGAGCAGTACTTC. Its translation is CAWSGDYYEQYF.

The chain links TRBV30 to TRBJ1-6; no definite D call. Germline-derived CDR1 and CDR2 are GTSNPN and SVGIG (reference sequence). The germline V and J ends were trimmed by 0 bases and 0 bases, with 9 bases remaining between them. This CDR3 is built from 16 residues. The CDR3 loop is CAWSVHMISYNSPLHF. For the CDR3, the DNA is TGTGCCTGGAGTGTACACATGATCTCCTATAATTCACCCCTCCACTTT.

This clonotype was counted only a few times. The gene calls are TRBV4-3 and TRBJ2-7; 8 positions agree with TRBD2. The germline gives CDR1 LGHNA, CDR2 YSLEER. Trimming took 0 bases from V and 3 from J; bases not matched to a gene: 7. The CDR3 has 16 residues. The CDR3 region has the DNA TGCGCCAGCAGCCAAGATGCGGGAGGAGGGCTCTACGAGCAGTACTTC. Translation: CASSQDAGGGLYEQYF.

CDR3 sequence: CASSFLQANQPQHF. In DNA form, the CDR3 reads TGTGCCAGCAGTTTTTTACAGGCGAATCAGCCCCAGCATTTT. The V and J genes are TRBV12-3 or TRBV12-4 and TRBJ1-5, with D perhaps matching TRBD1 (5 bases). The CDR3 runs 14 residues. V lost 3 bases, J lost 4 bases, and 10 bases lay in between.

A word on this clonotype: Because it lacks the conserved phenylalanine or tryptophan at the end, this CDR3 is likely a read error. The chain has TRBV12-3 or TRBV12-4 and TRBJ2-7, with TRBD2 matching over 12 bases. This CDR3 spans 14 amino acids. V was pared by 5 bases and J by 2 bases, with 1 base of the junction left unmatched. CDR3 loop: CASSRTSGAYEQYL. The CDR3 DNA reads TGTGCCAGCAGTCGGACTAGCGGGGCCTACGAGCAGTACCTC.

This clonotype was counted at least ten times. Written as DNA, the CDR3 is TGTGCCAGCAGGGGGGAGACAGGGAAAAAATCCTACGAGCAGTACTTC. It specifies CASRGETGKKSYEQYF. V is TRBV6-1 and J is TRBJ2-7, with TRBD1 identical over 7 bases. CDR1 and CDR2 (germline): MNHNS, SASEGT. This CDR3 comprises 16 residues. The V and J ends lost 6 bases and 1 base, in that order; junction bases with no gene match: 12.

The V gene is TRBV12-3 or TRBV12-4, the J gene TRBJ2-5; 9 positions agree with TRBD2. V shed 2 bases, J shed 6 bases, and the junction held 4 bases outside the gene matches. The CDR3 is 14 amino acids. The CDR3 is CASSLRLAGKTQYF. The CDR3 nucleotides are TGTGCCAGCAGTTTAAGGCTAGCGGGGAAGACCCAGTACTTC.

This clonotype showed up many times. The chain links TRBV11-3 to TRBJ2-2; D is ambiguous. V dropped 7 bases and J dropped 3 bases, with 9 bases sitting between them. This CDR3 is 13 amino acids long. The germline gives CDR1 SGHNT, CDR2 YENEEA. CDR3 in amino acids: CASNVQDTGELFF. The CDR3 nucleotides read TGTGCCAGCAACGTGCAGGACACCGGGGAGCTGTTTTTT.

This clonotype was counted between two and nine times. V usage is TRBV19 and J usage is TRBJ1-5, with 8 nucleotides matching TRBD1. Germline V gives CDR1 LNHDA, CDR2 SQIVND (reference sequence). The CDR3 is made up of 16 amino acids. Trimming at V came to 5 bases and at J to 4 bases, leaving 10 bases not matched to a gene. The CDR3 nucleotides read TGTGCCAGTAGTCCTACCGGACAGGGTGTAAATCAGCCCCAGCATTTT. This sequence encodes CASSPTGQGVNQPQHF.

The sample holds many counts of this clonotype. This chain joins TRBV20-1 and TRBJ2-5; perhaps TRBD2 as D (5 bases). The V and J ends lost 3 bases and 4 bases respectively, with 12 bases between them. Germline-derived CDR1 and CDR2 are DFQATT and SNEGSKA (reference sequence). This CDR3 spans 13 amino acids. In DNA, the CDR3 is TGCAGTGCTAGTTGGATTAGCGTAGAGACCCAGTACTTC. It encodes CSASWISVETQYF.

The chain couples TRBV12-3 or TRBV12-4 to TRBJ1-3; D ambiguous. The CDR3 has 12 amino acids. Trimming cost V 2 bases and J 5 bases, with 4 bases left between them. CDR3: CASSLIRNTIYF. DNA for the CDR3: TGTGCCAGCAGTTTAATACGAAACACCATATATTTT.

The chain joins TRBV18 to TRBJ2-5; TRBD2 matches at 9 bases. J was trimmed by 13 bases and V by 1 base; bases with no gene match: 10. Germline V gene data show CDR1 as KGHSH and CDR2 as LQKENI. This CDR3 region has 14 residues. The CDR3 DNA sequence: TGTGCCAGCTCACCACAGGATAGCGGGGGCCCCATGTACTTC. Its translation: CASSPQDSGGPMYF.

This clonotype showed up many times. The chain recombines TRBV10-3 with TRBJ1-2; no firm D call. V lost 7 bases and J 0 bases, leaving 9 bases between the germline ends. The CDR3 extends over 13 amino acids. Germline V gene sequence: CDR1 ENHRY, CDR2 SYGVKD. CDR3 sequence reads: CAITAVANYGYTF. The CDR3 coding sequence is TGTGCCATCACTGCAGTTGCTAACTATGGCTACACCTTC.

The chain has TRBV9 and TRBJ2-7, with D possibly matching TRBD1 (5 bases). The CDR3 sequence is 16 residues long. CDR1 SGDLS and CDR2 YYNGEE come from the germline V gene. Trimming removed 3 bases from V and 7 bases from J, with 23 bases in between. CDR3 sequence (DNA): TGTGCCAGCAGCGGGGTTGACGGACACCCCGTTCGAGAGCAGTACTTC. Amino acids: CASSGVDGHPVREQYF.

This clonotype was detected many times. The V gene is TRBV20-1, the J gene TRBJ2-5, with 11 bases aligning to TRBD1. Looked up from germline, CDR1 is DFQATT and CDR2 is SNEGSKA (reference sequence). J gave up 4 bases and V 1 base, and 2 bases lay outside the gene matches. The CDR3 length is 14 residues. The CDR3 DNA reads TGCAGTGCTAGAGTCGGACAGGGGGCAGAGACCCAGTACTTC. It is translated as CSARVGQGAETQYF.

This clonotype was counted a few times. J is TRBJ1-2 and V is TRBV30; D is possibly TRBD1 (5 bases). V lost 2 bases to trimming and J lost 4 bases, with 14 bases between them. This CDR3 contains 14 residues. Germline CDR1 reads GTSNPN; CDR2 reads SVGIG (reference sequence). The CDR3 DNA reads TGTGCCTGGAGTATCCTGACAGAAAGCTATGGCTACACCTTC. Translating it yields CAWSILTESYGYTF.